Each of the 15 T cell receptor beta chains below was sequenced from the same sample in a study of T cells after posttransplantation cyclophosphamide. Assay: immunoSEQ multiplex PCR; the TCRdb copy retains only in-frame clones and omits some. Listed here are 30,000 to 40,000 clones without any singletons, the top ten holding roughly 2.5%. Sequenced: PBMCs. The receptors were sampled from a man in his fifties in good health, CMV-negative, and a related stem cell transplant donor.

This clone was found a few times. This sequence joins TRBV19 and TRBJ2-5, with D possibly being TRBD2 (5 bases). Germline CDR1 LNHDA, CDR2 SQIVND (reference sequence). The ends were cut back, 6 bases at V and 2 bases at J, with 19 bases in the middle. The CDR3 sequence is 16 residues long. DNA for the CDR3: TGTGCCAGTAGCACATCCGGGGTAATAGCACAAGAGACCCAGTACTTC. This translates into CASSTSGVIAQETQYF.

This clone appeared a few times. This CDR3 reads CATSRGPYEQYF. The CDR3 coding sequence is TGTGCCACCAGCAGAGGTCCGTACGAGCAGTACTTC. The chain combines TRBV15 with TRBJ2-5; D ambiguous. The J call is in doubt because the DNA end fits TRBJ2-7 better. This CDR3 has 12 residues. Germline CDR1 reads LNHNV; CDR2 reads YYDKDF (reference sequence).

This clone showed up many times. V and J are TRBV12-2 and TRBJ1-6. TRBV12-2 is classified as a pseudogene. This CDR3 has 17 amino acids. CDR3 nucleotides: TGTGCAAGTCGCTCCCCAAAGAGGGCCGGGCTAATTTCACCCCTCCACTTT. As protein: CASRSPKRAGLISPLHF.

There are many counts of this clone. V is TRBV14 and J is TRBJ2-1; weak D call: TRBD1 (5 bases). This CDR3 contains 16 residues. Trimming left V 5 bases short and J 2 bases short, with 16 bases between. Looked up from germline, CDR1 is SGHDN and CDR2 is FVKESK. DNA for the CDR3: TGTGCCAGCAGCTCACAGGAACAGGTCACCTACAATGAGCAGTTCTTC. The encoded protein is CASSSQEQVTYNEQFF. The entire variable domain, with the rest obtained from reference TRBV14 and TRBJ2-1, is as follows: EAGVTQFPSHSVIEKGQTVTLRCDPISGHDNLYWYRRVMGKEIKFLLHFVKESKQDESGMPNNRFLAERTGGTYSTLKVQPAELEDSGVYFCASSSQEQVTYNEQFFGPGTRLTVL.

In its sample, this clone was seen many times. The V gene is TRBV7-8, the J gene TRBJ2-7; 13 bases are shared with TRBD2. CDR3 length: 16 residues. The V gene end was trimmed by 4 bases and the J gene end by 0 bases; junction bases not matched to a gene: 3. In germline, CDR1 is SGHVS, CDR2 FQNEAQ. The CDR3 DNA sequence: TGTGCCAGCAGCTCCGGACTAGCGGGGGTCTCCTACGAGCAGTACTTC. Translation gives CASSSGLAGVSYEQYF.

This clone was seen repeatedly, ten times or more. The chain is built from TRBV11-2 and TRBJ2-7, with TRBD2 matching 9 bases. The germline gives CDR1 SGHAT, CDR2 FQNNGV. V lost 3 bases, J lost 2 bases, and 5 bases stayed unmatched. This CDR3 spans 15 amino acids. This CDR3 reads CASSFASGAPYEQYF. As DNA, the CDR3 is TGTGCCAGCAGCTTTGCTAGCGGGGCCCCCTACGAGCAGTACTTC. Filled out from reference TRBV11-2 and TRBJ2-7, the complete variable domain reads EAGVAQSPRYKIIEKRQSVAFWCNPISGHATLYWYQQILGQGPKLLIQFQNNGVVDDSQLPKDRFSAERLKGVDSTLKIQPAKLEDSAVYLCASSFASGAPYEQYFGPGTRLTVT.

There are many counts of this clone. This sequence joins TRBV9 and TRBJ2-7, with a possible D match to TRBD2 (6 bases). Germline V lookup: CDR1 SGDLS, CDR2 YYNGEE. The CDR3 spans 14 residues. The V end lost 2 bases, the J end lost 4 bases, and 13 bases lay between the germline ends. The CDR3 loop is CASSVGDSSYEQYF. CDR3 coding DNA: TGTGCCAGCAGCGTGGGGGACTCTTCTTACGAGCAGTACTTC.

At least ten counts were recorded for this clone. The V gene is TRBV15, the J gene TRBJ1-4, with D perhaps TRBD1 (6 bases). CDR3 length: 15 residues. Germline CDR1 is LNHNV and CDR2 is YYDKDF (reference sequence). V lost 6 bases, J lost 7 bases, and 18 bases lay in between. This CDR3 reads CATSPGARESEKLFF. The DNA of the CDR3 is TGTGCCACCAGTCCAGGGGCGCGCGAAAGTGAAAAACTGTTTTTT.

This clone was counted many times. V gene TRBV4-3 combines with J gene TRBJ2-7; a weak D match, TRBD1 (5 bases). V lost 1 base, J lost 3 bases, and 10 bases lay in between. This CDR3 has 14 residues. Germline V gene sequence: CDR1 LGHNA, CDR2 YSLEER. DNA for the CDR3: TGCGCCAGCAGCCAAGGTCCCCAGGGCTACGAGCAGTACTTC. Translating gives CASSQGPQGYEQYF.

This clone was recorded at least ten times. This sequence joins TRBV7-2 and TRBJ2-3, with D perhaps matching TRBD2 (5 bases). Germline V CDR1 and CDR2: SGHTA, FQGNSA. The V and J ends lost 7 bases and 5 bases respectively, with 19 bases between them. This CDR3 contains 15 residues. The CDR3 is CASTRNPLEGDTQYF. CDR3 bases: TGTGCCAGCACCCGTAACCCACTAGAGGGAGATACGCAGTATTTT.

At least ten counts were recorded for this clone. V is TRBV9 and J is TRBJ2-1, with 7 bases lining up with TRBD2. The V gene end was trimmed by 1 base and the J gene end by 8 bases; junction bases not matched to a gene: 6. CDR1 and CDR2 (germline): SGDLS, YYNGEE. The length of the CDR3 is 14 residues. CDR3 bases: TGTGCCAGCAGCGTATTAAGCGGGGCTTATGAGCAGTTCTTC. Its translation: CASSVLSGAYEQFF.

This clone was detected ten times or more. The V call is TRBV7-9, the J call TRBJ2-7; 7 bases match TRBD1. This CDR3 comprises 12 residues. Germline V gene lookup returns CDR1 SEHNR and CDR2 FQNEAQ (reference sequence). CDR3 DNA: TGTGGGATAACAGGGGCCTCCTACGAGCAGTACTTC. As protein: CGITGASYEQYF.

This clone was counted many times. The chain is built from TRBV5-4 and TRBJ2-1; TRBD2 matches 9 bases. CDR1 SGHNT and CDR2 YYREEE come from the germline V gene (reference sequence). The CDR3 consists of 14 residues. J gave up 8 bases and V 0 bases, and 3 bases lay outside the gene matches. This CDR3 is CASSLAAGGYEQFF. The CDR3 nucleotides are TGTGCCAGCAGCTTGGCGGCGGGAGGGTATGAGCAGTTCTTC.

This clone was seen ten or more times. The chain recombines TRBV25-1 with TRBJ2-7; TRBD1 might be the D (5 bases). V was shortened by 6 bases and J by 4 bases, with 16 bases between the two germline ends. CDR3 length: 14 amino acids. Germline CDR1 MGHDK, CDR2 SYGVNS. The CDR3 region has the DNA TGTGCCAGCAGCCCATTCAGGGCCCAATACGAGCAGTACTTC. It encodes CASSPFRAQYEQYF.

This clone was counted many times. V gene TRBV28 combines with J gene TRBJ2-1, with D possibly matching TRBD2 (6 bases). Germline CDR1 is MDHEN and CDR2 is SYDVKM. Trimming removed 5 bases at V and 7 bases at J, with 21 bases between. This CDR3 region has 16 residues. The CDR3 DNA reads TGTGCCAGCAGTCCTTTTAAGGGACTGGGGTGGAATGAGCAGTTCTTC. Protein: CASSPFKGLGWNEQFF.